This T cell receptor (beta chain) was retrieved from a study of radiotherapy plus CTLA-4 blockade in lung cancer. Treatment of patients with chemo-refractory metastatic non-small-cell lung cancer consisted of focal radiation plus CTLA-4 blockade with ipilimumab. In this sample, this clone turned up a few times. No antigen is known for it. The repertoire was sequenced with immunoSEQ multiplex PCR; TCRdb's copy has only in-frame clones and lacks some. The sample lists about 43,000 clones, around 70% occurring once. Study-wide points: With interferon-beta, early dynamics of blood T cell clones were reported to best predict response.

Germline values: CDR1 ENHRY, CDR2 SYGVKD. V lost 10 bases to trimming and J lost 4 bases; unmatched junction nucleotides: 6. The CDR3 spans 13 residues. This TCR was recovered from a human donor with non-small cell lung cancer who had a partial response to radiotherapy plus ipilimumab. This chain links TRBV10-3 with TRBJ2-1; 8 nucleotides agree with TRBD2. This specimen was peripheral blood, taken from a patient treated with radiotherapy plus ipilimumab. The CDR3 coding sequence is TGTGCCAGTTCCGGGACTAGTTACAATGAGCAGTTCTTC. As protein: CASSGTSYNEQFF.